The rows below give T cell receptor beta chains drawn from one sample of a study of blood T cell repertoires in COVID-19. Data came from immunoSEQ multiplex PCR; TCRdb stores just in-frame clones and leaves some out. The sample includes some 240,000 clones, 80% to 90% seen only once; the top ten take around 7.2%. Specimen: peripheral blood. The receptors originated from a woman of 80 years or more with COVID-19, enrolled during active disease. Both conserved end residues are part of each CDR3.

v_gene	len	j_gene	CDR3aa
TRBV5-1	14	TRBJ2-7	CASSLNRGSSEQYF
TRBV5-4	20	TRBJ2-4	CASSSGGRREVDRAKNIQYF
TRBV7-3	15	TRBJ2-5	CASSRGASAAETQYF
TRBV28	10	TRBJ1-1	CATRGSLAFF
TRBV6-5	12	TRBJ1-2	CASRTGNYGYTF
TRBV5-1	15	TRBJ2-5	CASSLTGQLKETQYF
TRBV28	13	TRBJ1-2	CASSLQGPYGYTF
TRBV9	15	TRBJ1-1	CASSVAPTGNTEAFF
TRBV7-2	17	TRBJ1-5	CASSKGTGVFSNQPQHF
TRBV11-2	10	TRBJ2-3	CASSSRELYF
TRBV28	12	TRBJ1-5	CASSYRQGTQHF
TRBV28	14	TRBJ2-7	CASTRTGGLYEQYF
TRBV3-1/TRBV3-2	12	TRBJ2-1	CASSHSIGQVFF
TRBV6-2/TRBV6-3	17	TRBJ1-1	CASSYSRNRGLNTEAFF
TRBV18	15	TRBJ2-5	CASSPGQGAQETQYF
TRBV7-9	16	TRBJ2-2	CASSSGQASNTGELFF
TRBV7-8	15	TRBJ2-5	CASSLLGGPDGTQYF
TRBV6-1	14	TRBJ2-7	CASSEQRGPYEQYF
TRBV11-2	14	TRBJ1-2	CASSQGTGGYGYTF
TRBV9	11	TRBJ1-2	CASSTNYGYTF
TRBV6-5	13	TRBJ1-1	CASSRGQGTEAFF
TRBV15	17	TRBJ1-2	CATSRDPTALTNYGYTF
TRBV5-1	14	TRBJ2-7	CASSLGPGRSEQYF
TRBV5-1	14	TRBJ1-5	CASSLSGANQPQHF
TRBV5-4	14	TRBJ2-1	CASSLGLYYNEQFF
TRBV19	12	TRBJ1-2	CASSNSLRGYTF
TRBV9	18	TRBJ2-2	CASSPGLAGGPDTGELFF
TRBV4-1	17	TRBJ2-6	CASSQDWGGSGANVLTF
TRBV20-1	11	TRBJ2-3	CSARVADTQYF
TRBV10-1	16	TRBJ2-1	CASSETGSGAGDEQFF
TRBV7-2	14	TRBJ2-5	CASRGARVEETQYF
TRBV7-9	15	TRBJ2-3	CASSSSAGVGDTQYF
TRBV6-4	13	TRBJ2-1	CASSDGSFNEQFF